Shown below are 27 T cell receptor beta chains from a single sample sequenced in a study of blood T cells in healthy people across ages. The authors ran a second PCR of about 7 to 11 cycles using a sample-barcoded 5' primer and a J-beta primer mix. MiXCR was run by TCRdb on the 5' RACE reads, yielding one entry per CDR3 protein. The profile shows about 1.7 million distinct CDR3 sequences, roughly 27% of them singletons. Sequencing used blood. The receptors derive from a woman aged 25 to 39 in good health.

In its sample, this clonotype was seen a few times. V and J are TRBV5-4 and TRBJ2-1; D remains ambiguous. Trimming took off 5 bases at V and 0 bases at J, with 15 bases between the two ends. The CDR3 is made up of 16 amino acids. CDR1 and CDR2 (germline): SGHNT, YYREEE (reference sequence). In nucleotides, the CDR3 is TGTGCCAGCAGGGTTGGGTACCTAAGCTCCTACAATGAGCAGTTCTTC. Translation gives CASRVGYLSSYNEQFF. Variable domain in full (rest from reference TRBV5-4 and TRBJ2-1): ETGVTQSPTHLIKTRGQQVTLRCSSQSGHNTVSWYQQALGQGPQFIFQYYREEENGRGNFPPRFSGLQFPNYSSELNVNALELDDSALYLCASRVGYLSSYNEQFFGPGTRLTVL.

This rearrangement joins TRBV7-9 to TRBJ1-3, with D maybe TRBD1 (6 bases). This CDR3 is 16 amino acids long. Per germline, CDR1 SEHNR and CDR2 FQNEAQ (reference sequence). V lost 3 bases, J lost 2 bases, and 14 bases lay in between. The CDR3 DNA is TGTGCCAGCAGCTTTTCGAACAGGGCTGCTGGAAACACCATATATTTT. Protein: CASSFSNRAAGNTIYF.

The chain combines TRBV4-1 with TRBJ1-1, with D possibly being TRBD1 (6 bases). The germline V and J ends were trimmed by 0 bases and 0 bases, with 11 bases remaining between them. The CDR3 runs to 16 residues. CDR1 is MGHRA, CDR2 YSYEKL, per germline. CDR3 DNA: TGCGCCAGCAGCCAAGACTCCGGGGGCTTGAACACTGAAGCTTTCTTT. As protein: CASSQDSGGLNTEAFF.

The chain joins TRBV7-8 to TRBJ1-1; D unresolved. The CDR3 consists of 12 residues. Germline V lookup: CDR1 SGHVS, CDR2 FQNEAQ. Trimming cost V 2 bases and J 11 bases, with 12 bases left between them. For the CDR3, the DNA is TGTGCCAGCAGCTTAAGAGAGCGTGAGGCTTTCTTT. Amino acid sequence: CASSLREREAFF.

The V gene is TRBV4-2, the J gene TRBJ2-1; 10 nucleotides align to TRBD2. Germline V gives CDR1 LGHNA, CDR2 YNFKEQ. This CDR3 spans 14 amino acids. V lost 4 bases to trimming and J lost 9 bases; unmatched junction nucleotides: 6. The CDR3, as DNA: TGTGCCAGCAGCCCACTAGCGGGGATGGGTGAGCAGTTCTTC. Its translation is CASSPLAGMGEQFF.

This clonotype was observed at least ten times. The genes are TRBV7-9 and TRBJ2-7, with 9 bases aligning to TRBD1. The CDR3 sequence is 16 residues long. The germline V gene encodes CDR1 SEHNR and CDR2 FQNEAQ (reference sequence). Losses at the gene ends were 1 base for V and 5 bases for J; bases not matched to a gene: 9. For the CDR3, the DNA is TGTGCCAGCAGCTTAGGGGCGGGACAGGGTCCCAACGAGCAGTACTTC. Its translation: CASSLGAGQGPNEQYF.

About this clonotype: It may be a read error: a sequence one base away is much more abundant. CDR3 sequence: CASSLVAPKGHGYTF. DNA of the CDR3: TGTGCCAGCAGCTTGGTGGCCCCTAAAGGCCATGGCTACACCTTC. V is TRBV5-5 and J is TRBJ1-2; D unclear. The CDR3 loop spans 15 amino acids. Germline V gene sequence: CDR1 SGHKS, CDR2 YYEKEE (reference sequence). Trimming removed 0 bases from V and 6 bases from J, with 15 bases in between.

In its sample, this clonotype was seen a few times. This rearrangement joins TRBV7-9 to TRBJ2-7, with 8 bases identical to TRBD1. The J call may be mistaken, given a closer DNA end match to TRBJ2-5. There are 12 residues in the CDR3. Per the germline V gene, CDR1 is SEHNR and CDR2 is FQNEAQ (reference sequence). CDR3 protein: CASSFQGATQYF. DNA of the CDR3: TGTGCCAGCAGCTTTCAGGGGGCGACCCAGTACTTC.

This clonotype was observed a few times. One junction end disagrees with the germline gene, perhaps due to a read error. DNA for the CDR3: TGTGCCTGCAGTCCGCCCGGTGTAGCGGAGGCCTACGAGCAGTACTTC. Translation: CACSPPGVAEAYEQYF. V usage is TRBV25-1 and J usage is TRBJ2-7; weak D call: TRBD2 (6 bases). Germline V gene sequence: CDR1 MGHDK, CDR2 SYGVNS. CDR3 length: 16 residues.

V usage is TRBV5-1 and J usage is TRBJ1-4; D call uncertain. The germline V gene has CDR1 SGHRS and CDR2 YFSETQ. The CDR3 has 17 residues. V was pared by 2 bases and J by 0 bases, with 14 bases between. CDR3 amino acids: CASSFGRPAATNEKLFF. For the CDR3, the DNA is TGCGCCAGCAGCTTTGGGAGGCCCGCTGCAACTAATGAAAAACTGTTTTTT.

The rearrangement uses TRBV12-3 or TRBV12-4 and TRBJ2-1; no clear D gene. Between the trimmed V and J ends, which lost 7 bases and 8 bases, there was a span of 21 bases. The CDR3 totals 15 residues. CDR3 protein: CASTSRVSAGDEQFF. Written as DNA, the CDR3 is TGTGCCAGCACCTCCCGCGTGAGCGCTGGGGATGAGCAGTTCTTC.

This clonotype appeared a few times. This chain connects TRBV10-3 to TRBJ2-7; D is perhaps TRBD1 (7 bases). V lost 2 bases and J lost 5, with 13 bases in between. The CDR3 contains 14 residues. Germline V CDR1 and CDR2: ENHRY, SYGVKD. CDR3 DNA sequence: TGTGCCATCAGTGAGGGAGGGGGCAAGGACGAGCAGTACTTC. The encoded protein is CAISEGGGKDEQYF.

This clonotype was detected a few times. This chain connects TRBV29-1 to TRBJ2-7, with a possible D match to TRBD1 (6 bases). Germline lookup yields CDR1 SQVTM and CDR2 ANQGSEA. V lost 8 bases, J lost 3 bases, and 17 bases lay in between. The CDR3 totals 13 residues. CDR3: CSTQGIENYEQYF. For the CDR3, the DNA is TGCAGCACCCAGGGGATTGAAAACTACGAGCAGTACTTC.

This clonotype was counted a few times. V gene TRBV7-2 combines with J gene TRBJ2-7; tentatively, D is TRBD2 (5 bases). This CDR3 contains 14 residues. CDR1 and CDR2 (germline): SGHTA, FQGNSA. Between the trimmed V and J ends, which lost 5 bases and 2 bases, there was a span of 13 bases. The CDR3 loop is CASSPIDGTYEQYF. The CDR3 nucleotides read TGTGCCAGCAGCCCAATCGACGGGACCTACGAGCAGTACTTC.

This clonotype occurred a few times. This sequence joins TRBV24-1 and TRBJ2-3, with D uncertain. Germline-derived CDR1 and CDR2 are KGHDR and SFDVKD. Between the trimmed V and J ends, which lost 5 bases and 3 bases, there was a span of 11 bases. CDR3 length: 14 amino acids. The CDR3, as DNA: TGTGCCACCAGTGGGAAGGGAACTACAGATACGCAGTATTTT. Protein: CATSGKGTTDTQYF.

This clonotype has at least ten counts. The chain links TRBV29-1 to TRBJ1-5; 7 bases are shared with TRBD1. The V and J ends lost 6 bases and 6 bases, in that order; junction bases with no gene match: 8. CDR1 SQVTM and CDR2 ANQGSEA come from the germline V gene. There are 13 residues in the CDR3. The CDR3 bases are TGCAGCGTGGAGGGGGCGCAGGGTCAGCCCCAGCATTTT. Protein: CSVEGAQGQPQHF. The full variable domain, completed using reference TRBV29-1 and TRBJ1-5, is SAVISQKPSRDICQRGTSLTIQCQVDSQVTMMFWYRQQPGQSLTLIATANQGSEATYESGFVIDKFPISRPNLTFSTLTVSNMSPEDSSIYLCSVEGAQGQPQHFGDGTRLSIL.

This clonotype was seen more than once but under ten times. The chain is built from TRBV9 and TRBJ2-3, with unresolved D. The CDR3 runs to 14 residues. Germline values: CDR1 SGDLS, CDR2 YYNGEE. The V end lost 2 bases, the J end lost 10 bases, and 17 bases lay between the germline ends. This CDR3 reads CASSVQPDQRAQYF. In DNA, the CDR3 is TGTGCCAGCAGCGTCCAACCAGACCAAAGAGCGCAGTATTTT.

The chain links TRBV5-1 to TRBJ2-5; 14 bases match TRBD2. Germline assignment: CDR1 SGHRS and CDR2 YFSETQ. Trimming at V came to 5 bases and at J to 4 bases, leaving 7 bases not matched to a gene. The CDR3 contains 16 residues. CDR3 in amino acids: CASSPPTSGGGETQYF. In nucleotides, the CDR3 is TGCGCCAGCAGTCCTCCGACTAGCGGGGGGGGAGAGACCCAGTACTTC.

The chain employs TRBV2 and TRBJ2-1; 14 bases fit TRBD2. CDR1 and CDR2 (germline): SNHLY, FYNNEI. CDR3 length: 15 residues. V gave up 7 bases and J gave up 10 bases; unmatched junction bases: 9. CDR3 sequence (DNA): TGTGCCAGCACTTCGACTAGCGGGGGGGCTAAGGAGCAGTTCTTC. It is translated as CASTSTSGGAKEQFF. The variable domain in full, completed from reference TRBV2 and TRBJ2-1, reads EPEVTQTPSHQVTQMGQEVILRCVPISNHLYFYWYRQILGQKVEFLVSFYNNEISEKSEIFDDQFSVERPDGSNFTLKIRSTKLEDSAMYFCASTSTSGGAKEQFFGPGTRLTVL.

J is TRBJ1-2 and V is TRBV2; possibly TRBD1 for D (5 bases). Trimming took 4 bases from V and 10 from J, leaving 16 bases between them. This CDR3 is built from 13 residues. Germline CDR1 and CDR2: SNHLY and FYNNEI. Here the CDR3 reads CASSVFGQGDYTF. The DNA of the CDR3 is TGTGCCAGCAGTGTCTTTGGGCAGGGCGACTACACCTTC.

This clonotype was counted many times. The rearrangement links TRBV29-1 to TRBJ2-7, with a weak D call TRBD1 (6 bases). With 3 bases removed from V and 3 bases from J, the gap between germline ends came to 9 bases. The CDR3 has 12 residues. The germline V gene encodes CDR1 SQVTM and CDR2 ANQGSEA. The CDR3 sequence is CSVEEQGYEQYF. CDR3 nucleotide sequence: TGCAGCGTTGAGGAACAGGGCTACGAGCAGTACTTC.

This clonotype was counted ten times or more. This chain connects TRBV29-1 to TRBJ2-3; D unclear. From germline, CDR1 is SQVTM and CDR2 ANQGSEA. Trimming shortened V by 3 bases and J by 4 bases, and 8 bases separated the two germline ends. The CDR3 has 12 amino acids. The CDR3 region is CSVDSGPDTQYF. DNA of the CDR3: TGCAGCGTTGACAGTGGCCCAGATACGCAGTATTTT.

A word on this clonotype: One base away lies a much larger clone, so this may be a sequencing read error. The V call is TRBV5-6, the J call TRBJ2-7; possible D gene TRBD1, 6 bases. Trimming stripped 5 bases from V and 1 base from J, with 13 bases between. The CDR3 runs 14 residues. Germline V gene data show CDR1 as SGHDT and CDR2 as YYEEEE. The CDR3 coding sequence is TGTGCCAGCAGACCTAAAGGACAGTCCTACGAGCAGTACTTC. Protein sequence: CASRPKGQSYEQYF.

This clonotype was found once. The CDR3 nucleotides are TGTGCCAGTAGTAAAAGGGGGGACACAGATACGCAGTATTTT. It specifies CASSKRGDTDTQYF. The V gene is TRBV19, the J gene TRBJ2-3; D tentatively fits TRBD1 or TRBD2 (6 bases each). The V end lost 4 bases, the J end lost 2 bases, and 10 bases lay between the germline ends. This CDR3 region has 14 residues. Germline V gives CDR1 LNHDA, CDR2 SQIVND (reference sequence). Looking up the rest from reference TRBV19 and TRBJ2-3 gives the full variable domain: DGGITQSPKYLFRKEGQNVTLSCEQNLNHDAMYWYRQDPGQGLRLIYYSQIVNDFQKGDIAEGYSVSREKKESFPLTVTSAQKNPTAFYLCASSKRGDTDTQYFGPGTRLTVL.

Notes on this clonotype: At one end the junction does not follow the germline gene, possibly because of a read error. This chain links TRBV5-1 with TRBJ1-1; 8 positions agree with TRBD1. The CDR3 is 14 amino acids. The germline V gene encodes CDR1 SGHRS and CDR2 YFSETQ. The CDR3 here is CANSEDRDSTEAFF. The CDR3 DNA follows: TGCGCCAACAGCGAGGACAGGGATAGCACTGAAGCTTTCTTT.

This clonotype occurred a few times. CDR3: CASITVAGGNYNEQFF. The CDR3 DNA sequence: TGTGCCAGCATTACAGTAGCGGGAGGAAATTACAATGAGCAGTTCTTC. This chain links TRBV28 with TRBJ2-1; TRBD2 agrees at 10 bases. J gave up 4 bases and V 7 bases, and 10 bases lay outside the gene matches. The V gene's germline CDR1 is MDHEN and CDR2 SYDVKM. The CDR3 extends over 16 amino acids.

The chain combines TRBV28 with TRBJ2-7; 12 bases fit TRBD2. The CDR3 is 17 residues long. V trimming: 4 bases; J trimming: 12 bases; junction bases outside the gene matches: 19. In germline, CDR1 is MDHEN, CDR2 SYDVKM. Written as DNA, the CDR3 is TGTGCCAGCAGTTCCACCTTTCTAGCGGGAGGGGGAGAGACCCGGTACTTC. Protein: CASSSTFLAGGGETRYF.